The entry below describes one T cell receptor beta chain. The antigen is undetermined. Separate cDNA molecules received unique molecular identifiers, which the library attached to them. From the RACE reads, TCRdb called clonotypes with MiXCR, one entry per CDR3 protein. Here the sample spans roughly 40,000 distinct CDR3 sequences, approximately 9% being singletons. These data are taken from a study of human T cells and chemical hapten exposure. Study summary: On approximately 2 cm by approximately 2 cm of upper inner arm skin, sensitization was performed with 2% DPC.

The CDR3 covers 12 residues. Germline V gene data show CDR1 as SQVTM and CDR2 as ANQGSEA. V dropped 2 bases and J dropped 4 bases, with 8 bases sitting between them. Findings and caveats of the study: The formation of large CDR3 similarity clusters by expanded TCRs significantly exceeded that of controls.

The time point is: patch test 2, 6 weeks after DPC sensitization. Treatment defined: therapeutic diphenylcyclopropenone sensitization with weekly scalp DPC. Sequencing used whole blood, obtained in connection with sensitization to the hapten diphenylcyclopropenone (DPC). This TCR came from a woman aged 40 to 50 with alopecia areata. Some clones in this sample may be carry-over from other donors' samples. J is TRBJ1-1 and V is TRBV29-1; perhaps TRBD1 as D (6 bases). The CDR3 here is CSVETGITEAFF. CDR3 sequence (DNA): TGCAGCGTTGAAACAGGGATCACTGAAGCTTTCTTT. The full variable domain, completed using reference TRBV29-1 and TRBJ1-1, is SAVISQKPSRDICQRGTSLTIQCQVDSQVTMMFWYRQQPGQSLTLIATANQGSEATYESGFVIDKFPISRPNLTFSTLTVSNMSPEDSSIYLCSVETGITEAFFGQGTRLTVV.